The present TCR beta chain was sequenced within a study of blood T cell repertoires in COVID-19. Study background: PBMCs, B-cell-depleted T cells, or T cells were the source of the cDNA or gDNA that made up the material.

TCRdb's copy holds only in-frame clones and misses some; the assay was immunoSEQ multiplex PCR. The sample has about 61,000 clones, around 73% seen once. CDR3 length equals 18 residues. This sequence joins TRBV21-1 and TRBJ1-5; TRBD1, the table's D call, lacks a check against the DNA. TRBV21-1 is assigned pseudogene status. Sequenced: peripheral blood. The clonotype originates from a man aged 80 or over with active or convalescent COVID-19. The CDR3 sequence: CASSNLGTGCFSNQPQHF. The CDR3 nucleotides are TGTGCCAGCAGCAACTTGGGGACAGGGTGTTTTAGCAATCAGCCCCAGCATTTT.